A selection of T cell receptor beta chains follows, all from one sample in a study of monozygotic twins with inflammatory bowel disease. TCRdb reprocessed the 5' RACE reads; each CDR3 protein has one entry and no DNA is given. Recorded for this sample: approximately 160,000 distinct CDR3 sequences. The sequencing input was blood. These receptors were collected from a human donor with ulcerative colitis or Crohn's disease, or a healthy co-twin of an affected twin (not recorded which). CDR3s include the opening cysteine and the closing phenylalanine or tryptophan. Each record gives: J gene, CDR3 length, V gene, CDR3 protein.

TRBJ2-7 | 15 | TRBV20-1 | CSARVTVGGPYEQYF
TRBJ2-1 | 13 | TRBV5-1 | CASRLIAENEQFF
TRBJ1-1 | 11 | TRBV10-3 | CAISDRQEAFF
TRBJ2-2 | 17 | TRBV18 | CASSPPRIISNTGELFF
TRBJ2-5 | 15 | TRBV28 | CASSLWARAQETQYF
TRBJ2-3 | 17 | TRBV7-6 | CASSSDWDRGSTDTQYF
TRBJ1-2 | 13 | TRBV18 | CASSPETDYGYTF
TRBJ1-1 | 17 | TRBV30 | CAWNAGGATVLNTEAFF
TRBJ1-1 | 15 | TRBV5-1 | CASSLTGQGNTEAFF
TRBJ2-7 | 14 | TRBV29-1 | CSVRKGGGSYEQYF
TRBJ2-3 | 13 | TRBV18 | CASKPSSTDTQYF
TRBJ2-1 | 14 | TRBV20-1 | CSAILAGRANEQFF
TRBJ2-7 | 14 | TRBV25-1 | CASSVNLGPYEQYF
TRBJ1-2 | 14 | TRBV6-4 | CASSAVRQGGGYTF
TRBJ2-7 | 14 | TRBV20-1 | CSARVRGRTYEQYF
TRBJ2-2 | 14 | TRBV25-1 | CASSGQGDTGELFF
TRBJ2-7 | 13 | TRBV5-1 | CASSLSAIYEQYF
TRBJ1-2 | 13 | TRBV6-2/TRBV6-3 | CASRPTGGYGYTF
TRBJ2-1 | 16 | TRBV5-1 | CASSLAWTSGINEQFF
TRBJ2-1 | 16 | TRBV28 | CASSLTSGRRYNEQFF
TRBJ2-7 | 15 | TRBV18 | CASSPPTAAYYEQYF
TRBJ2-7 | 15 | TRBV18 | CASSPPVAGAYEQYF
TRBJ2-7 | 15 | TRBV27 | CASRGTGLSSYEQYF
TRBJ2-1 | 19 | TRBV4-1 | CASSPLGSATSGSYNEQFF
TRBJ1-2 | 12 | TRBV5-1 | CASSSDRGGYTF
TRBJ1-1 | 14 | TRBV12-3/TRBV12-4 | CASSGTGIYTEAFF
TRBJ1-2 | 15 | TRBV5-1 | CASSSNRDTVGGYTF
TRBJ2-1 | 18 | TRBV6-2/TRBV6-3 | CASRLLQLAGGSYNEQFF
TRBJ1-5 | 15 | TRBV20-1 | CSAPPGGGGNQPQHF
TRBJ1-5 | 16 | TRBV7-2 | CASRPQVGQGDQPQHF
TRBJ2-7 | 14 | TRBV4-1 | CASSQIGSFYEQYF
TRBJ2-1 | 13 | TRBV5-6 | CASSLGGVNEQFF
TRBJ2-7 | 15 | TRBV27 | CASSPQGREGYEQYF
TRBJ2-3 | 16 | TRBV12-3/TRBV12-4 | CASSQSTSGPTDTQYF
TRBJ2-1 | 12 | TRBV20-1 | CSARRSGGEQFF
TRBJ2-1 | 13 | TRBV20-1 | CSARNDWYNEQFF
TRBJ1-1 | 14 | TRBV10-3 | CAISENDGDTEAFF
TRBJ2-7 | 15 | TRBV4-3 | CASSQVGLADYEQYF
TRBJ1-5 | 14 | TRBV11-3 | CASSMGQALGPQHF
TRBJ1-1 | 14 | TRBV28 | CASSSDSLNTEAFF
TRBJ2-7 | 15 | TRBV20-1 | CSARDIRVEGYEQYF
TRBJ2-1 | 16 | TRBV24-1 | CATSDPSGLVYNEQFF
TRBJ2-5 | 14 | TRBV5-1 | CASSLQSLRETQYF
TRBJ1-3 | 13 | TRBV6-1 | CGGRLHSGNTIYF
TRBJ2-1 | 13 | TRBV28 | CASKIAGNNEQFF
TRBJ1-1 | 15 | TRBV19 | CASSIATGEATEAFF
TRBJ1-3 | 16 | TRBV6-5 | CASSYSGVSSGNTIYF